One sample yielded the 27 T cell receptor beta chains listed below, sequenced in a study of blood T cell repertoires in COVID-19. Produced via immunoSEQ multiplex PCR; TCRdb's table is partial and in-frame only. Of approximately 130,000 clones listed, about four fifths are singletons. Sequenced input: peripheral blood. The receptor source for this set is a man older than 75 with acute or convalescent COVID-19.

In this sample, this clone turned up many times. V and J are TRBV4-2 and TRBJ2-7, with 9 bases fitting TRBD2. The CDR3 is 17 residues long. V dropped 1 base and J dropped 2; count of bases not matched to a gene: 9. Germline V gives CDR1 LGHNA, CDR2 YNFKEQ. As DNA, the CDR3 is TGTGCCAGCAGCCAAGTGGGCTGGCGGGGGGGCCCCTACGAGCAGTACTTC. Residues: CASSQVGWRGGPYEQYF.

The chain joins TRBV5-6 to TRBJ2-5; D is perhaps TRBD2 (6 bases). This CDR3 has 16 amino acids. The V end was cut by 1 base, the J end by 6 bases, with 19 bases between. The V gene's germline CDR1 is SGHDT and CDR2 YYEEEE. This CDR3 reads CASSLRETRGSQTQYF. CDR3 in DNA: TGTGCCAGCAGCTTGCGGGAGACACGGGGGTCGCAGACCCAGTACTTC.

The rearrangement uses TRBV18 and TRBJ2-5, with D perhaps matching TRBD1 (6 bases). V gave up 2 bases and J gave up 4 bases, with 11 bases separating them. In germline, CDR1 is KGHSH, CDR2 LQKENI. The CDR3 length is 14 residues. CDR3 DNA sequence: TGTGCCAGCTCACCAAGAGGGGGTGGAGAGACCCAGTACTTC. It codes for CASSPRGGGETQYF.

CDR3 sequence (DNA): TGCGCCAGCACCTATGAAGGGGGAACCTACAATGAGCAGTTCTTC. Its protein is CASTYEGGTYNEQFF. This chain uses TRBV5-1 with TRBJ2-1, with a possible D match to TRBD1 (6 bases). Germline V gives CDR1 SGHRS, CDR2 YFSETQ. Trimming took 6 bases from V and 2 from J, leaving 15 bases between them. The CDR3 runs 15 residues.

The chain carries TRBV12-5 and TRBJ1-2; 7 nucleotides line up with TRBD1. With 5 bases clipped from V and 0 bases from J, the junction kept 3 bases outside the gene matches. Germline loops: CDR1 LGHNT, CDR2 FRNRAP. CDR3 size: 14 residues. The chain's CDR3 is CASGKDRTNYGYTF. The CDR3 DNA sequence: TGTGCTAGTGGTAAGGACAGGACTAACTATGGCTACACCTTC.

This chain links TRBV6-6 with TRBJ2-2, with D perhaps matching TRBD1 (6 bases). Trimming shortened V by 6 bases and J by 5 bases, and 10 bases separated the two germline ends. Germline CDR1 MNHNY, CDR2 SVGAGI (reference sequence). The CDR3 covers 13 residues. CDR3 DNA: TGTGCCAGCAGGAAACAGGGAACCGGGGAGCTGTTTTTT. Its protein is CASRKQGTGELFF.

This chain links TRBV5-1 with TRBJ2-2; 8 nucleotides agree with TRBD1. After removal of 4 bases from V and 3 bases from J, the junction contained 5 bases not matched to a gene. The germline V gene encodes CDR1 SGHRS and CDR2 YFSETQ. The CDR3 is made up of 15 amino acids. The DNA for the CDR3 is TGCGCCAGCAGCCTGATGACAGGGGACACCGGGGAGCTGTTTTTT. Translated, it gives CASSLMTGDTGELFF.

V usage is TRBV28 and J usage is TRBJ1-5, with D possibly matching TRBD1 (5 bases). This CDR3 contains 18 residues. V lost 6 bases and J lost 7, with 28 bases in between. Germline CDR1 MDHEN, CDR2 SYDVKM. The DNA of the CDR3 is TGTGCCAGCAGCCCTCGCGACCGACAGTTTCCGGAGACCCAGCCCCAGCATTTT. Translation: CASSPRDRQFPETQPQHF.

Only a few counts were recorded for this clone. The CDR3 loop is CASSEMSGGPADTQYF. CDR3 in DNA: TGTGCCAGTAGTGAAATGAGCGGGGGGCCCGCAGATACGCAGTATTTT. The chain employs TRBV19 and TRBJ2-3, with TRBD2 identical over 9 bases. CDR1 and CDR2 (germline): LNHDA, SQIVND (reference sequence). This CDR3 comprises 16 residues. V was clipped by 5 bases and J by 4 bases; unmatched bases: 10.

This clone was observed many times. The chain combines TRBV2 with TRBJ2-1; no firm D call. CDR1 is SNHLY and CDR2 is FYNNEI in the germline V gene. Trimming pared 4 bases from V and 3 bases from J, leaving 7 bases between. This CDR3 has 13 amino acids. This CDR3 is CASSGYSYNEQFF. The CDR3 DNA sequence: TGTGCCAGCAGTGGATACAGCTACAATGAGCAGTTCTTC. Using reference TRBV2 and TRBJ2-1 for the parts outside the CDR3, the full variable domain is EPEVTQTPSHQVTQMGQEVILRCVPISNHLYFYWYRQILGQKVEFLVSFYNNEISEKSEIFDDQFSVERPDGSNFTLKIRSTKLEDSAMYFCASSGYSYNEQFFGPGTRLTVL.

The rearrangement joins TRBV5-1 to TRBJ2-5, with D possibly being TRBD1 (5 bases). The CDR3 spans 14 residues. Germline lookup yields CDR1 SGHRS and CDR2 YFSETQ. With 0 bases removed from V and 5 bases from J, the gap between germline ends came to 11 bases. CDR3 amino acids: CASSLAGNGETQYF. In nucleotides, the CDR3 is TGCGCCAGCAGCTTGGCAGGGAACGGGGAGACCCAGTACTTC.

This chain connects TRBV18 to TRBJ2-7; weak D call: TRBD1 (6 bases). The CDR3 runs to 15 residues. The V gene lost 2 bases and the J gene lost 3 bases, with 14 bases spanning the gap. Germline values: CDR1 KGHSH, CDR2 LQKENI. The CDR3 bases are TGTGCCAGCTCACCAGGAACGACAGGCCTCTACGAGCAGTACTTC. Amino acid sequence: CASSPGTTGLYEQYF.

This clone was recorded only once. CDR3 bases: TGCGCCAGCAGCTTGAACAGGGGGACTGGAAACACCATATATTTT. Translated: CASSLNRGTGNTIYF. The V call is TRBV5-1, the J call TRBJ1-3; TRBD1 aligns across 8 bases. CDR3 length equals 15 residues. The V segment lost 1 base and the J segment 2 bases; nucleotides outside the gene matches: 2. Germline V gives CDR1 SGHRS, CDR2 YFSETQ.

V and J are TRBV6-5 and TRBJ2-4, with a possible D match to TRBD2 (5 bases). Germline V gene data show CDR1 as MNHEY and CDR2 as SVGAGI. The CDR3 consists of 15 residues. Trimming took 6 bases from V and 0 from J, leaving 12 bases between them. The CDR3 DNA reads TGTGCCAGCAGCTTCGGACTTCCAGCCAAAAACATTCAGTACTTC. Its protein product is CASSFGLPAKNIQYF.

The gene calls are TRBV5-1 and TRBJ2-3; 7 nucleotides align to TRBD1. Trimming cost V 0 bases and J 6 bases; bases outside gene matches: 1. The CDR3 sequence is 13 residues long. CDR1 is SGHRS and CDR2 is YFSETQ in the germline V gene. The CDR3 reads CASSLVRGDTQYF. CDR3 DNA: TGCGCCAGCAGCTTGGTCAGGGGGGATACGCAGTATTTT.

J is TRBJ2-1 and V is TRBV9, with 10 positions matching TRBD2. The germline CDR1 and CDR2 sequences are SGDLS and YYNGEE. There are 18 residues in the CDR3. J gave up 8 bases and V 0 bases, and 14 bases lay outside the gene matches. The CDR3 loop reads CASSVESGGAIQFDEQFF. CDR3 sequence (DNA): TGTGCCAGCAGCGTAGAGAGCGGGGGGGCTATTCAGTTCGATGAGCAGTTCTTC.

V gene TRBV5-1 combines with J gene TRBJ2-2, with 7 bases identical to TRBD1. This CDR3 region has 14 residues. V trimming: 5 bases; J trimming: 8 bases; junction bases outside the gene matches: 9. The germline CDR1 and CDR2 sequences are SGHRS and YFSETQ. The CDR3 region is CASRQGQAIGELFF. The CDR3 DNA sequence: TGCGCCAGCAGACAAGGACAGGCAATTGGGGAGCTGTTTTTT.

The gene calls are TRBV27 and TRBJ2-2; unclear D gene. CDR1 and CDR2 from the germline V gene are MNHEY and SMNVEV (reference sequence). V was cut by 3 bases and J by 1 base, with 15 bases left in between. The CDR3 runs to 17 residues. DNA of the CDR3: TGTGCCAGCAGTTTGGGTACGAGAGGCTTGAACACCGGGGAGCTGTTTTTT. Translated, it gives CASSLGTRGLNTGELFF.

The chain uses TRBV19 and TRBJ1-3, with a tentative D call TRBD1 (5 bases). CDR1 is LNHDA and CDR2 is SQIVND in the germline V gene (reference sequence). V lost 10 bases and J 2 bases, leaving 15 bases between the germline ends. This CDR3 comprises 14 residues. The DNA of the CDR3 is TGTGCCACAACACCGAGGACACCTGGAAACACCATATATTTT. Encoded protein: CATTPRTPGNTIYF.

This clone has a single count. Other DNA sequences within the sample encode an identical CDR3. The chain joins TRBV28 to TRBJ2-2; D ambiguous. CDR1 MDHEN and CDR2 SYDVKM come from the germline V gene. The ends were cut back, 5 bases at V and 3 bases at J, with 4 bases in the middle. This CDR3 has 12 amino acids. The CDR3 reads CASSPYTGELFF. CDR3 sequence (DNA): TGTGCCAGCAGTCCATACACCGGGGAGCTGTTTTTT.

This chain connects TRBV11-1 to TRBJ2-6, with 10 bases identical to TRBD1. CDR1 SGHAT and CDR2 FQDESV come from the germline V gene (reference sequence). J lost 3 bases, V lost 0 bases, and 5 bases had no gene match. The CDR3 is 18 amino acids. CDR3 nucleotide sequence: TGTGCCAGCAGCTTAGCGAGACAGGGGGCGCTTGGGGCCAACGTCCTGACTTTC. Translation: CASSLARQGALGANVLTF.

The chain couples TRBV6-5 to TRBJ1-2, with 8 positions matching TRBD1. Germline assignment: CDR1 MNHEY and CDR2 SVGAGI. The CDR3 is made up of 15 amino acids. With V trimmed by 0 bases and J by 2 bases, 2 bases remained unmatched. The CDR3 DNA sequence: TGTGCCAGCAGTTACTCAGGACAGGGAAACTATGGCTACACCTTC. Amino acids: CASSYSGQGNYGYTF.

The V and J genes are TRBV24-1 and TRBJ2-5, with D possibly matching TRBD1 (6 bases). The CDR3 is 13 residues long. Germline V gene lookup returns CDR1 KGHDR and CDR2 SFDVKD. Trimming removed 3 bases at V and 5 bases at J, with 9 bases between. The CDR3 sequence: CATSDGGEETQYF. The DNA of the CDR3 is TGTGCCACCAGTGATGGGGGCGAGGAGACCCAGTACTTC.

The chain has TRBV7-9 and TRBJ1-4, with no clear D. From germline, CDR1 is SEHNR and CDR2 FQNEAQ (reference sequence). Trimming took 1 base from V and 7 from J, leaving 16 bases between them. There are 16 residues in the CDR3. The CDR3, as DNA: TGTGCCAGCAGCTTAGAGATCCGGGGTTCGGGTGAAAAACTGTTTTTT. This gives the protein CASSLEIRGSGEKLFF.

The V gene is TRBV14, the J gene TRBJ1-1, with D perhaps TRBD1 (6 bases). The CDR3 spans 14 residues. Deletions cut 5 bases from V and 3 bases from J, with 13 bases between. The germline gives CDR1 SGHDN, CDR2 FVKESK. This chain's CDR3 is CASSAQTGYTEAFF. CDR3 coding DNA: TGTGCCAGCAGCGCCCAGACAGGCTACACTGAAGCTTTCTTT.

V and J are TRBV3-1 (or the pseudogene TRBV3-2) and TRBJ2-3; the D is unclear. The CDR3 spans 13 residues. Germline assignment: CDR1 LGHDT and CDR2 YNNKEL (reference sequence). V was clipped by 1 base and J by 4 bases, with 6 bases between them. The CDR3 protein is CASSQAGSDTQYF. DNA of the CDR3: TGTGCCAGCAGCCAAGCAGGATCAGATACGCAGTATTTT.

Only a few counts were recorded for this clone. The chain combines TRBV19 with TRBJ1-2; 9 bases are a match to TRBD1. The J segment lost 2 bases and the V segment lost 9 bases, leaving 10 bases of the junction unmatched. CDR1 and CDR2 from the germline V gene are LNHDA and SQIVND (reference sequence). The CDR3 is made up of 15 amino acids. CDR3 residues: CAREGHGQGNYGYTF. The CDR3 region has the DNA TGTGCCAGAGAGGGCCATGGACAGGGGAACTATGGCTACACCTTC.